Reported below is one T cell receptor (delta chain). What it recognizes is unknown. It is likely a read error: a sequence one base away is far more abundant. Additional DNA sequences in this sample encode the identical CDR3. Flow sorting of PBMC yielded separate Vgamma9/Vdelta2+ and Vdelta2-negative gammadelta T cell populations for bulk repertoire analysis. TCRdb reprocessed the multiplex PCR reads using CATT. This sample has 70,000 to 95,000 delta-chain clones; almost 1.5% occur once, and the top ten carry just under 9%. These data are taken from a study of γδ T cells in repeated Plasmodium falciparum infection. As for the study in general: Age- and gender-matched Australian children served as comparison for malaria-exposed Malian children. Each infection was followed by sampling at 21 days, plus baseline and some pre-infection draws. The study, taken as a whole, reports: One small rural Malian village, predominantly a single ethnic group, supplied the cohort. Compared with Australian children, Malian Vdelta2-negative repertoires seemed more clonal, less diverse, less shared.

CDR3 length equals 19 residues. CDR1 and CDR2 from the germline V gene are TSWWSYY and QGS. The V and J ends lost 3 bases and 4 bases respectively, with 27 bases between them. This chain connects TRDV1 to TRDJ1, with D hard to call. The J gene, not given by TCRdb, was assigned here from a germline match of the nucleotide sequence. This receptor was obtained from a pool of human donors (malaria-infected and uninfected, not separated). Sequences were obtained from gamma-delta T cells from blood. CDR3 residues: CALGDAIQAGPIPYDKLIF. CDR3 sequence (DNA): TGTGCTCTTGGGGACGCTATCCAAGCCGGGCCGATTCCGTACGATAAACTCATCTTT.